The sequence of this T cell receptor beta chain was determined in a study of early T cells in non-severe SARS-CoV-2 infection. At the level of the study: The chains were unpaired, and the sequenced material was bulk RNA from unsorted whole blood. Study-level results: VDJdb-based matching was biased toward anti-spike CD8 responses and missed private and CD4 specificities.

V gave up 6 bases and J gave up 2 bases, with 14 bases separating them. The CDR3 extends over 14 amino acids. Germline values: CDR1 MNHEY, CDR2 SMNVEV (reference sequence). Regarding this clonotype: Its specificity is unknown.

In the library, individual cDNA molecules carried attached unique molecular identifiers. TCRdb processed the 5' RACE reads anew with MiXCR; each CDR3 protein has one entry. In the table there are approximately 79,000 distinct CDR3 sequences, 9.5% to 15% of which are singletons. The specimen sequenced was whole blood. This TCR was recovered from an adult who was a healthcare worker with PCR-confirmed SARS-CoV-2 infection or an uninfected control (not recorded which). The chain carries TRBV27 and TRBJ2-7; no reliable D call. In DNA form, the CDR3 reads TGTGCCAGCAGCCTCAACCAAGGTCCCTACGAGCAGTACTTC. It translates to CASSLNQGPYEQYF.